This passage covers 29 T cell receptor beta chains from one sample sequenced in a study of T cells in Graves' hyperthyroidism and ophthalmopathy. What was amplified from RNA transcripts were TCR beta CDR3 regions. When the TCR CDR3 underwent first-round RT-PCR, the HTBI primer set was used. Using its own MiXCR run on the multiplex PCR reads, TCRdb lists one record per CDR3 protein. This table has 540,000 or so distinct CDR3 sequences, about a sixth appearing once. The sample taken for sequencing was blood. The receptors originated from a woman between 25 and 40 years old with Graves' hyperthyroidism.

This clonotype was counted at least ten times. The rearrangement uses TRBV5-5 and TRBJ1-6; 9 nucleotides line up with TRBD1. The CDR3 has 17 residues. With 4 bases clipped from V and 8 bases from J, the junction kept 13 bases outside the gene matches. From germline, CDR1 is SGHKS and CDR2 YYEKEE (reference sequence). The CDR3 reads CASSAVVSGQGDSPLHF. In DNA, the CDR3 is TGTGCCAGCAGCGCCGTAGTGTCGGGACAGGGTGATTCACCCCTCCACTTT.

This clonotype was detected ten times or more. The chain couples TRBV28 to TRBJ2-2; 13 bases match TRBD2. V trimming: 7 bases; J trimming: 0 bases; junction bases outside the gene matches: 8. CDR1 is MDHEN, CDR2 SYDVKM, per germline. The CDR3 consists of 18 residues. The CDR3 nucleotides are TGTGCCAGCATCAACTCGGGGACTAGCGGGACGAACACCGGGGAGCTGTTTTTT. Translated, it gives CASINSGTSGTNTGELFF.

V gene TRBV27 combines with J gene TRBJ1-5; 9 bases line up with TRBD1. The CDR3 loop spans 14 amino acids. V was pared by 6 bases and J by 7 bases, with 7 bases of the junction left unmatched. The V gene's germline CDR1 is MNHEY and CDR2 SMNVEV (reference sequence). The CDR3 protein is CASRQQGAKQPQHF. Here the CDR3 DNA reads TGTGCCAGCAGGCAACAGGGGGCGAAACAGCCCCAGCATTTT.

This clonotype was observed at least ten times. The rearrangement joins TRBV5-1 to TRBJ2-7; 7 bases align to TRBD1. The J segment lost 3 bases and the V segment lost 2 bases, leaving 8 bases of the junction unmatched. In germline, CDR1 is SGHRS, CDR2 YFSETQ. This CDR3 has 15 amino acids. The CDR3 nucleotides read TGCGCCAGCAGCTTAGAGGTAGGGACAGTCTACGAGCAGTACTTC. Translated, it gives CASSLEVGTVYEQYF.

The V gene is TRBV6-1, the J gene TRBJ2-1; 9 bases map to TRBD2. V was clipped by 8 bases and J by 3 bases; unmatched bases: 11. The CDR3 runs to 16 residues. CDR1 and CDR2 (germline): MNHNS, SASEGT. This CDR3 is CASLILAGPFYNEQFF. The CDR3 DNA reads TGTGCCAGCCTAATACTAGCGGGCCCATTCTACAATGAGCAGTTCTTC.

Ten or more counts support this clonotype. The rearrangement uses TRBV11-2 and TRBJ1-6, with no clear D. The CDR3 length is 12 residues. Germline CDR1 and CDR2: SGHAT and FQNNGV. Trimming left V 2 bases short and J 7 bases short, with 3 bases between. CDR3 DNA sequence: TGTGCCAGCAGCTTAATGAATTCACCCCTCCACTTT. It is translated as CASSLMNSPLHF.

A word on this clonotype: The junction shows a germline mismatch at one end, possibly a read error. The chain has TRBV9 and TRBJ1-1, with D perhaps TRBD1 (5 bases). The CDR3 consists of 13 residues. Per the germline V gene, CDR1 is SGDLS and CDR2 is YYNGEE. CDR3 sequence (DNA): TGTGCCAACAGCGTAGATGGTTGGGGGGAAGCTTTCTTT. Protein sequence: CANSVDGWGEAFF.

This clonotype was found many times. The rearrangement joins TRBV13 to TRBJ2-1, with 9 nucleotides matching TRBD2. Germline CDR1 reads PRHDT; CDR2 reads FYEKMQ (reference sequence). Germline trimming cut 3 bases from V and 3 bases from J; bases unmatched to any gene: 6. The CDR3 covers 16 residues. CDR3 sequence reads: CASSLSREGFYNEQFF. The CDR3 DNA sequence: TGTGCCAGCAGCTTGTCGCGGGAGGGATTCTACAATGAGCAGTTCTTC.

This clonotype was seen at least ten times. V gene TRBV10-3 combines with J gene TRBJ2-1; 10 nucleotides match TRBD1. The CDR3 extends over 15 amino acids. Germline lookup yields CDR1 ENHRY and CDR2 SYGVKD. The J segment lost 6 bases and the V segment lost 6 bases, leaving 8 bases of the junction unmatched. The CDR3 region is CAISDGTGEGNEQFF. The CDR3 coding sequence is TGTGCCATCAGCGATGGGACAGGGGAGGGCAATGAGCAGTTCTTC.

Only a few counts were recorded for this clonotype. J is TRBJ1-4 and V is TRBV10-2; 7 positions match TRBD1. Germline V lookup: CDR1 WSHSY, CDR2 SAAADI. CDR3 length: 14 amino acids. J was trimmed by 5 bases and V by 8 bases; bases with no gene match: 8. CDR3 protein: CASGNRDSNEKLFF. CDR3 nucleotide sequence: TGCGCCAGCGGTAACCGGGACAGCAATGAAAAACTGTTTTTT.

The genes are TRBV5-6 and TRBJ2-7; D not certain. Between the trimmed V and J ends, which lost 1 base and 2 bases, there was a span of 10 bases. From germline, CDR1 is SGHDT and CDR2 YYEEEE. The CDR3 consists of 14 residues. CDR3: CASSLNLGTYEQYF. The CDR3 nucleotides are TGTGCCAGCAGCTTGAACTTAGGGACCTACGAGCAGTACTTC.

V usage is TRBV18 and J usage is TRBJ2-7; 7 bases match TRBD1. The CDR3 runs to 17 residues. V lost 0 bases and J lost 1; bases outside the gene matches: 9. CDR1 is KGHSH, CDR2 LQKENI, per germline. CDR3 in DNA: TGTGCCAGCTCACCACCGGGGCTCCAGGGGGATTCCTACGAGCAGTACTTC. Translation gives CASSPPGLQGDSYEQYF.

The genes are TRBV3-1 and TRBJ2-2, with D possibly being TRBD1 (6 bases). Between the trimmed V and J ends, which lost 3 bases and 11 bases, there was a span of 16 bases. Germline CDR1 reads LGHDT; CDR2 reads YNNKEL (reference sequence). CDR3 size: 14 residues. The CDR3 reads CASSHDRSASELFF. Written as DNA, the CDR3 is TGTGCCAGCAGCCACGACAGGAGCGCGTCCGAGCTGTTTTTT.

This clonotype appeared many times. CDR3 sequence reads: CASSLAGERGNEQFF. The CDR3 DNA is TGTGCCAGCAGCCTAGCGGGAGAGAGAGGCAATGAGCAGTTCTTC. This chain joins TRBV7-3 and TRBJ2-1, with 10 positions matching TRBD2. Trimming at V came to 5 bases and at J to 6 bases, leaving 7 bases not matched to a gene. The CDR3 runs 15 residues. Germline V gene sequence: CDR1 SGHTA, CDR2 FQGTGA.

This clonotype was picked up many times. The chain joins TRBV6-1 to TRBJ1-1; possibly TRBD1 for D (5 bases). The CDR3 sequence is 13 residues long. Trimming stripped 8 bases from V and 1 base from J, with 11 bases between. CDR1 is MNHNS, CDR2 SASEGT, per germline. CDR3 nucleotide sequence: TGTGCCAGCCTTCCAAGGGGGAACACTGAAGCTTTCTTT. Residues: CASLPRGNTEAFF.

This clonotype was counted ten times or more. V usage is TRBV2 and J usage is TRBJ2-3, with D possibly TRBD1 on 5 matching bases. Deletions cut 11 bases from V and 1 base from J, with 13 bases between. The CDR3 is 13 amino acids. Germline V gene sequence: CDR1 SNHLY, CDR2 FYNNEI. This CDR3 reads CAGKDTGTDTQYF. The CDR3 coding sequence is TGTGCCGGCAAGGACACGGGCACAGATACGCAGTATTTT.

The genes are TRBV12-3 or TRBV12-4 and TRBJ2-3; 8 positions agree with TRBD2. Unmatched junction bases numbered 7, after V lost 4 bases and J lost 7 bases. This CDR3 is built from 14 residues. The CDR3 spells CASSSGAGANTQYF. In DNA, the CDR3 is TGTGCCAGCAGTTCGGGAGCGGGAGCGAATACGCAGTATTTT.

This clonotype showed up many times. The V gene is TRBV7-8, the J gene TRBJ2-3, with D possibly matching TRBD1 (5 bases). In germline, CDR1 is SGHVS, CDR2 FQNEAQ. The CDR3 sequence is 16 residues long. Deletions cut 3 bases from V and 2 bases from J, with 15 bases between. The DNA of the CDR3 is TGTGCCAGCAGCTTCCTGGCAGGGAATCCCACAGATACGCAGTATTTT. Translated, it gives CASSFLAGNPTDTQYF.

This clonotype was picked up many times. In DNA, the CDR3 is TGCGCCAGCAGCCAAGACAGGCTCAATCAGCCCCAGCATTTT. This codes for CASSQDRLNQPQHF. The rearrangement links TRBV4-1 to TRBJ1-5, with D hard to call. The V and J ends lost 0 bases and 3 bases respectively, with 6 bases between them. The CDR3 has 14 amino acids. CDR1 and CDR2 (germline): MGHRA, YSYEKL.

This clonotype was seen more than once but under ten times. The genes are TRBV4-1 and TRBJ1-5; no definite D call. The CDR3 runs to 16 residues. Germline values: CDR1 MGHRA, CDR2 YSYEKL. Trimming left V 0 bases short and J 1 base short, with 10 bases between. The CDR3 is CASSQDRTLSNQPQHF. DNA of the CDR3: TGCGCCAGCAGCCAAGATAGGACGTTAAGCAATCAGCCCCAGCATTTT.

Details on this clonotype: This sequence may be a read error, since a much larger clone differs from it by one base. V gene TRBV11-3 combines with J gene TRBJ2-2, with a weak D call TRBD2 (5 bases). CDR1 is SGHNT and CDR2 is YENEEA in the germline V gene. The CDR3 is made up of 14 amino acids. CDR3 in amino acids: CASSLSVNTGELVF. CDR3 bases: TGTGCCAGCAGCCTGTCTGTAAACACCGGGGAGCTGGTTTTT. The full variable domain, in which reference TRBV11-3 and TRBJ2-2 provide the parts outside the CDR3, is EAGVVQSPRYKIIEKKQPVAFWCNPISGHNTLYWYLQNLGQGPELLIRYENEEAVDDSQLPKDRFSAERLKGVDSTLKIQPAELGDSAVYLCASSLSVNTGELVFGEGSRLTVL.

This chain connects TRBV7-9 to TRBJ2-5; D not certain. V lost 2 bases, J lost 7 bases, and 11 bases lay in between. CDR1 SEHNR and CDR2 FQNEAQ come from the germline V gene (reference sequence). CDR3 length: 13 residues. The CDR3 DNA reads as TGTGCCAGCAGCTTACGAGAGGTTTTGACCCAGTACTTC. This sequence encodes CASSLREVLTQYF.

Here the CDR3 reads CASSQRGDSWYGVPHNEQFF. DNA for the CDR3: TGCGCCAGCAGCCAAAGGGGGGACAGTTGGTATGGCGTCCCCCACAATGAGCAGTTCTTC. The chain combines TRBV4-1 with TRBJ2-1; possibly TRBD1 for D (7 bases). Trimming shortened V by 2 bases and J by 5 bases, and 28 bases separated the two germline ends. The CDR3 is 20 residues long. The germline CDR1 and CDR2 sequences are MGHRA and YSYEKL.

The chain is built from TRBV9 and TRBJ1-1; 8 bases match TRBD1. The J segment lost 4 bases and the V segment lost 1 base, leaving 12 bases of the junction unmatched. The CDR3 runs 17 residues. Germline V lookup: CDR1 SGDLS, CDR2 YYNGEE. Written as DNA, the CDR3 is TGTGCCAGCAGCGTAAGAAAGGACAGGGAGGGGGGCACTGAAGCTTTCTTT. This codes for CASSVRKDREGGTEAFF.

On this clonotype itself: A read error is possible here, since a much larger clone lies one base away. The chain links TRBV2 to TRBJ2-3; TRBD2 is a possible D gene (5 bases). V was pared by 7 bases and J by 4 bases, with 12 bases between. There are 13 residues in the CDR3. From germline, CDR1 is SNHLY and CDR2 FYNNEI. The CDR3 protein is CASTRGIADTQYF. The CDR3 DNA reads TGTGCCAGCACCCGAGGGATCGCAGATACGCAGTATTTT.

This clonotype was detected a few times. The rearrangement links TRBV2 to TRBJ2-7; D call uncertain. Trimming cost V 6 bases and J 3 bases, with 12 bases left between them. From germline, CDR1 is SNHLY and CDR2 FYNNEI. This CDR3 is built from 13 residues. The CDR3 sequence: CASRGKLLYEQYF. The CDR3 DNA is TGTGCCAGCAGGGGGAAGCTGCTCTACGAGCAGTACTTC. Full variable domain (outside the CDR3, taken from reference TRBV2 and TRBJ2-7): EPEVTQTPSHQVTQMGQEVILRCVPISNHLYFYWYRQILGQKVEFLVSFYNNEISEKSEIFDDQFSVERPDGSNFTLKIRSTKLEDSAMYFCASRGKLLYEQYFGPGTRLTVT.

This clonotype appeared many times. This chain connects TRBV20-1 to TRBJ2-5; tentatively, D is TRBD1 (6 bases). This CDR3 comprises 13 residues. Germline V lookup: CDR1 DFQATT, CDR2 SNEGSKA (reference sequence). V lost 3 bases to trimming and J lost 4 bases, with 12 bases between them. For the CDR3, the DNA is TGCAGTGCTAGGAGACAGGTCCTAGAGACCCAGTACTTC. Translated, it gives CSARRQVLETQYF.

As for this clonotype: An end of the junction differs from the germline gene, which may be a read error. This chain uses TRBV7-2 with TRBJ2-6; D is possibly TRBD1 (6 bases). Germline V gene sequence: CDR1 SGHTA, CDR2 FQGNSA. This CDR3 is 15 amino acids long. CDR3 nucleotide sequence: TGTGCCGGCAGCTTATTTGGGGGCGTTGCCAACGTCCTGACTTTC. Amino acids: CAGSLFGGVANVLTF. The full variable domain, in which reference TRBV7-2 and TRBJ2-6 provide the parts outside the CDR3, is GAGVSQSPSNKVTEKGKDVELRCDPISGHTALYWYRQSLGQGLEFLIYFQGNSAPDKSGLPSDRFSAERTGGSVSTLTIQRTQQEDSAVYLCAGSLFGGVANVLTFGAGSRLTVL.

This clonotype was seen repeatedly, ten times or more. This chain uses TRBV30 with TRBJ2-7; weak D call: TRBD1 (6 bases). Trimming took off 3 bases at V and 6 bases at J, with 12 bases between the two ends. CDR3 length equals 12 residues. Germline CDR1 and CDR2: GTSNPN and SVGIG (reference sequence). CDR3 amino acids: CAWSQDRTEQYF. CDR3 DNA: TGTGCCTGGAGCCAAGACAGGACCGAGCAGTACTTC. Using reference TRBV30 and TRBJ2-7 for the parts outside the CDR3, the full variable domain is SQTIHQWPATLVQPVGSPLSLECTVEGTSNPNLYWYRQAAGRGLQLLFYSVGIGQISSEVPQNLSASRPQDRQFILSSKKLLLSDSGFYLCAWSQDRTEQYFGPGTRLTVT.